This T cell receptor (beta chain) emerged from a study of T-cell reconstitution after alpha-beta-depleted transplantation in children. Construction of the TCRbeta library involved unique molecular identifiers. TCRdb re-analysed the PCR reads in MiXCR, keeping a single row per CDR3 protein. Counted here are roughly 500,000 distinct CDR3 sequences, around a third occurring once; the ten biggest clones make up 2.4%. The sample holds a few counts of this clonotype. This CDR3 has 15 residues. V dropped 2 bases and J dropped 4; count of bases not matched to a gene: 5. Looked up from germline, CDR1 is GTSNPN and CDR2 is SVGIG (reference sequence).

This specimen consisted of PBMCs from the stem cell graft donor, obtained from the stem cell graft. The V gene is TRBV30, the J gene TRBJ2-1, with TRBD1 identical over 10 bases. This receptor was taken from a human donor who donated a stem cell graft to a child with aplastic anemia. The CDR3 DNA follows: TGTGCCTGGAGTCTAGGGACAGGGGCTTACAATGAGCAGTTCTTC. Translation: CAWSLGTGAYNEQFF.